The rows below give T cell receptor beta chains drawn from one sample of a study of T cell responses to AZD1222 COVID-19 vaccine. Only in-frame clones appear in the TCRdb table, and some are missing; sequencing was by immunoSEQ multiplex PCR. The sample carries almost 65,000 clones, around 83% recorded once. Sequencing used peripheral blood, obtained on day 0 of AZD1222 vaccination. The receptors come from an adult in good health. Each CDR3 is given with its conserved first and last residue. D genes are given only for firm matches. Size is stated for part of the rows, as once, few or many counts, or as a class when the clone is expanded.

V gene	J gene	clone size	D gene	CDR3 protein	CDR3 DNA
TRBV19	TRBJ2-7	.	.	CASSMGLHAMYEQYF	TGTGCCAGTAGTATGGGTCTGCACGCTATGTACGAGCAGTACTTC
TRBV7-8	TRBJ2-2	.	TRBD2	CASSSASGSNTGELFF	TGTGCCAGCAGCAGTGCTAGCGGGTCGAACACCGGGGAGCTGTTTTTT
TRBV6-6	TRBJ2-2	.	.	CASRDGYTGELFF	TGTGCCAGCAGGGATGGGTACACCGGGGAGCTGTTTTTT
TRBV5-5	TRBJ2-4	.	TRBD1	CASSSFDGQGRTPKNIQYF	TGTGCCAGCAGCTCTTTTGACGGACAGGGAAGGACGCCCAAAAACATTCAGTACTTC
TRBV7-2	TRBJ2-7	.	.	CASSLDWYEQYF	TGTGCCAGCAGCTTAGACTGGTACGAGCAGTACTTC
TRBV7-2	TRBJ2-3	.	.	CATAWSGSTDTQYF	TGTGCCACCGCGTGGTCGGGTAGCACAGATACGCAGTATTTT
TRBV5-6	TRBJ2-5	.	TRBD2	CASSLGPGGTFETQYF	TGTGCCAGCAGCTTAGGTCCGGGGGGGACTTTCGAGACCCAGTACTTC
TRBV6-2/TRBV6-3	TRBJ1-4	.	.	CASSPGLTNEKLFF	TGTGCCAGCAGTCCGGGACTGACTAATGAAAAACTGTTTTTT
TRBV6-2/TRBV6-3	TRBJ2-3	.	.	CASSGGSSTDTQYF	TGTGCCAGCAGCGGGGGCTCGTCCACAGATACGCAGTATTTT
TRBV6-6	TRBJ2-2	.	.	CASRDSNTGELFF	TGTGCCAGCAGAGACAGTAACACCGGGGAGCTGTTTTTT
TRBV11-3	TRBJ2-5	.	TRBD1	CASSLEGQNQETQYF	TGTGCCAGCAGCTTAGAGGGACAGAACCAAGAGACCCAGTACTTC
TRBV5-1	TRBJ1-4	.	.	CASSLPSGGVGEKLFF	TGCGCCAGCAGCTTACCCTCGGGAGGCGTAGGTGAAAAACTGTTTTTT
TRBV3-1/TRBV3-2	TRBJ1-6	few	TRBD1	CASSTGTDYSPLHF	TGTGCCAGCAGCACCGGGACAGACTATTCACCCCTCCACTTT
TRBV5-5	TRBJ2-2	.	TRBD1	CASRGQGGLNGELFF	TGTGCCAGCAGAGGACAGGGAGGTTTGAACGGGGAGCTGTTTTTT
TRBV4-3	TRBJ1-6	.	.	CASSQDGDNNSPLHF	TGCGCCAGCAGCCAAGATGGGGACAATAATTCACCCCTCCACTTT
TRBV27	TRBJ1-6	.	TRBD1	CASSLSWTGVFSSPLHF	TGTGCCAGCAGCTTATCGTGGACAGGGGTCTTTAGTTCACCCCTCCACTTT
TRBV4-1	TRBJ1-2	.	.	CASSQRTYGYTF	TGCGCCAGCAGCCAACGGACCTATGGCTACACCTTC
TRBV12-3/TRBV12-4	TRBJ1-3	once	.	CASRDAGNTIYF	TGTGCCAGTAGGGATGCTGGAAACACCATATATTTT
TRBV10-3	TRBJ2-2	.	TRBD2	CAISGLSGGAYTGELFF	TGTGCCATCAGTGGCCTTAGCGGGGGGGCGTACACCGGGGAGCTGTTTTTT
TRBV5-1	TRBJ2-7	.	TRBD1	CASSLGDREVDEQYF	TGCGCCAGCAGCTTGGGGGACAGGGAGGTCGACGAGCAGTACTTC
TRBV28	TRBJ2-7	.	.	CASSSPGGLFLSYEQYF	TGTGCCAGCAGTTCGCCCGGGGGGCTATTCCTCTCCTACGAGCAGTACTTC
TRBV6-6	TRBJ2-7	.	.	CASSYSTATYEQYF	TGTGCCAGCAGTTACTCTACAGCCACCTACGAGCAGTACTTC
TRBV30	TRBJ1-2	.	.	CAWSVAGDGGYTF	TGTGCCTGGAGTGTAGCGGGGGACGGTGGCTACACCTTC
TRBV3-1/TRBV3-2	TRBJ1-1	.	.	CASSQGMNTEAFF	TGTGCCAGCAGCCAGGGTATGAACACTGAAGCTTTCTTT
TRBV30	TRBJ1-5	.	TRBD1	CAWGTGSQQPQHF	TGTGCCTGGGGGACAGGGTCACAGCAGCCCCAGCATTTT
TRBV18	TRBJ1-1	.	.	CASWLDSEAFF	TGTGCCAGCTGGTTGGACAGCGAAGCTTTCTTT
TRBV9	TRBJ1-5	.	.	CASSVEAGDQPQHF	TGTGCCAGCAGCGTAGAGGCCGGGGATCAGCCCCAGCATTTT
TRBV6-6	TRBJ1-4	.	.	CASSLPSKGGDEKLFF	TGTGCCAGCAGTCTCCCCTCAAAGGGGGGCGACGAAAAACTGTTTTTT
TRBV5-1	TRBJ1-1	.	.	CASSGDGNTEAFF	TGCGCCAGCAGCGGGGACGGAAACACTGAAGCTTTCTTT
TRBV10-2	TRBJ2-7	.	TRBD1	CASSRRGTGGFDEQYF	TGCGCCAGCAGCCGAAGAGGGACAGGGGGCTTCGACGAGCAGTACTTC
TRBV15	TRBJ1-2	.	.	CATSPSGAYGGYTF	TGTGCCACCAGTCCTAGCGGGGCCTATGGGGGCTACACCTTC
TRBV12-3/TRBV12-4	TRBJ1-5	few	.	CASSLADNQPQHF	TGTGCCAGCAGTTTGGCGGACAATCAGCCCCAGCATTTT
TRBV4-2	TRBJ2-3	.	TRBD2	CASSQDYQRGNTDTQYF	TGTGCCAGCAGCCAAGATTATCAGCGGGGGAACACAGATACGCAGTATTTT
TRBV5-1	TRBJ1-2	.	.	CASSLGSYGYTF	TGCGCCAGCAGCCTGGGGTCCTATGGCTACACCTTC
TRBV6-4	TRBJ1-2	.	TRBD1	CASSDSTEGATGYTF	TGTGCCAGCAGTGACTCGACGGAGGGGGCGACTGGCTACACCTTC
TRBV5-6	TRBJ2-2	.	TRBD2	CASSSGLAGGPGELFF	TGTGCCAGCAGCTCCGGACTAGCGGGGGGGCCCGGGGAGCTGTTTTTT
TRBV2	TRBJ2-5	.	TRBD2	CATYREASGDQETQYF	TGTGCCACCTATAGGGAGGCTAGCGGAGATCAAGAGACCCAGTACTTC
TRBV12-3/TRBV12-4	TRBJ2-1	few	TRBD2	CASSSSGVEQFF	TGTGCCAGCAGTTCCAGCGGGGTTGAGCAGTTCTTC
TRBV27	TRBJ1-5	.	.	CASSPRVNSNQPQHF	TGTGCCAGCAGCCCTCGGGTCAATAGCAATCAGCCCCAGCATTTT
TRBV11-2	TRBJ2-7	.	TRBD2	CASSPLADYEQYF	TGTGCCAGCAGCCCACTAGCGGATTACGAGCAGTACTTC
TRBV7-6	TRBJ1-5	.	TRBD1	CASSRYPTGEGNQPQHF	TGTGCCAGCAGCAGATACCCGACAGGGGAAGGCAATCAGCCCCAGCATTTT
TRBV12-3/TRBV12-4	TRBJ2-3	.	.	CASSPARTEEYF	TGTGCCAGCAGTCCAGCGCGGACCGAGGAGTATTTT
TRBV5-1	TRBJ2-5	.	TRBD2	CASSLGIAGGQETQYF	TGCGCCAGCAGCTTGGGGATAGCGGGGGGGCAAGAGACCCAGTACTTC
TRBV13	TRBJ2-1	.	.	CASSLDPGSMANEQFF	TGTGCCAGCAGCTTAGATCCAGGGTCAATGGCTAATGAGCAGTTCTTC
TRBV24-1	TRBJ2-2	few	TRBD1	CATSALSSGTENTGELFF	TGTGCCACCAGTGCCCTCTCATCCGGGACAGAGAACACCGGGGAGCTGTTTTTT
TRBV7-2	TRBJ2-5	.	TRBD2	CASSLGTSGGAFRETQYF	TGTGCCAGCAGCTTAGGGACTAGCGGGGGGGCCTTTCGAGAGACCCAGTACTTC
TRBV5-6	TRBJ2-7	.	.	CASRPSRGSSYEQYF	TGTGCCAGCAGACCCTCCAGGGGAAGCTCCTACGAGCAGTACTTC
TRBV6-1	TRBJ1-4	.	.	CASSDGTSGEKLFF	TGTGCCAGCAGTGACGGGACATCGGGTGAAAAACTGTTTTTT
TRBV7-6	TRBJ2-1	.	TRBD1	CASSLQTGLTEQFF	TGTGCCAGCAGCTTACAGACAGGGTTGACTGAGCAGTTCTTC
TRBV7-2	TRBJ2-7	.	.	CASSTFGQGIYEQYF	TGTGCCAGCAGTACTTTTGGGCAGGGGATCTACGAGCAGTACTTC
TRBV6-5	TRBJ1-2	.	.	CASSFDRWYGYTF	TGTGCCAGCAGCTTTGACAGGTGGTATGGCTACACCTTC
TRBV18	TRBJ2-2	.	.	CASSRGPAGNTGELFF	TGTGCCAGCTCACGTGGGCCAGCGGGGAACACCGGGGAGCTGTTTTTT
TRBV4-1	TRBJ2-5	.	.	CASSQRRTQETQYF	TGCGCCAGCAGCCAAAGACGGACTCAAGAGACCCAGTACTTC
TRBV12-3/TRBV12-4	TRBJ1-5	once	.	CASSLGRVQPQHF	TGTGCCAGCAGTTTAGGTCGCGTTCAGCCCCAGCATTTT